One sample yielded the 29 T cell receptor delta chains listed below, sequenced in a study of γδ T cells in repeated Plasmodium falciparum infection. Gammadelta T cells were flow-sorted from PBMC into Vgamma9/Vdelta2+ and Vdelta2-negative populations for bulk analysis. TCRdb called clones anew from the multiplex PCR reads with CATT. The repertoire includes approximately 60,000 delta-chain clones, approximately 1.7% of them detected once, and 15% sits in the top ten. Sequences were obtained from gamma-delta T cells from blood. These receptor sequences come from a pool of human donors (malaria-infected and uninfected, not separated).

This clone was picked up a small number of times. A read error is the likely source, as a far larger clone sits one nucleotide away. Additional DNA sequences in this sample encode the identical CDR3. V is TRDV1 and J is TRDJ1; 8 nucleotides line up with TRDD3. TCRdb is silent on the J gene; assignment here came from matching the DNA to germline. Per the germline V gene, CDR1 is TSWWSYY and CDR2 is QGS. The CDR3 runs 25 residues. In DNA form, the CDR3 reads TGCGCTCTTGGGGAACCAAAGACCCATCCTCGTCCCCCGTGGGGGATTTGGGACTACACCGATAAACTCATCTTT. Protein product: CALGEPKTHPRPPWGIWDYTDKLIF.

Only a few counts were recorded for this clone. The mismatch at residue 16 between this DNA's translation and the TCRdb protein of a much larger clone likely reflects a read error; the protein shown is translated from the DNA. This chain joins TRDV1 and TRDJ1; 13 positions agree with TRDD3. Here the J gene was assigned by germline matching of the DNA, as TCRdb has none. CDR1 and CDR2 from the germline V gene are TSWWSYY and QGS. This CDR3 comprises 20 residues. With 1 base clipped from V and 6 bases from J, the junction kept 17 bases outside the gene matches. Here the CDR3 DNA reads TGTGCTCTTGGGGAACCCTACCCAAACCTCTACTGGGGGATACGAAATAAACTCATCTTT. It yields the protein CALGEPYPNLYWGIRNKLIF.

This clone was seen only a few times. The TCRdb protein comes from a much larger clone and disagrees with this DNA's translation at residue 11, likely due to a read error; the protein given here is derived from the DNA. The rearrangement uses TRDV1 and TRDJ1, with D maybe TRDD3 (6 bases). TCRdb leaves out the J gene; it was filled in here by matching the DNA to germline. The V end was cut by 0 bases, the J end by 0 bases, with 29 bases between. Germline values: CDR1 TSWWSYY, CDR2 QGS. The CDR3 consists of 22 residues. CDR3 loop: CALGELRLTFGGKTSYTDKLIF. DNA of the CDR3: TGTGCTCTTGGGGAACTAAGACTGACCTTCGGGGGGAAAACTAGCTACACCGATAAACTCATCTTT.

Of note for this clone: TCRdb records a much larger clone's protein for this DNA, with a difference at residue 9 that likely arises from a read error; the protein given is the translation of the DNA. The chain combines TRDV1 with TRDJ1, with TRDD3 matching 10 bases. TCRdb gives no J gene; it was assigned here by matching the DNA to germline. Germline values: CDR1 TSWWSYY, CDR2 QGS. This CDR3 contains 16 residues. With 7 bases clipped from V and 0 bases from J, the junction kept 8 bases outside the gene matches. The CDR3 here is CALARGGYADTDKLIF. CDR3 in DNA: TGTGCTCTTGCGAGAGGGGGATACGCCGACACCGATAAACTCATCTTT.

Concerning this clone: This likely stems from a read error, as it lies one base from a far larger clone. Other DNA sequences in the same sample also yield this CDR3. The V call is TRDV1, the J call TRDJ1; TRDD3 matches at 7 bases. No J gene is reported in TCRdb; it was inferred here by comparing the DNA with germline. This CDR3 region has 23 residues. Germline lookup yields CDR1 TSWWSYY and CDR2 QGS. Trimming cost V 6 bases and J 0 bases; bases outside gene matches: 31. The CDR3 is CALGVMKGTRQLGERVYTDKLIF. The CDR3 nucleotides are TGTGCTCTTGGAGTCATGAAAGGTACGAGACAATTGGGGGAGAGAGTTTACACCGATAAACTCATCTTT.

At least ten counts were recorded for this clone. The J gene is given as TRDJ1, and the V gene is not called; the table's D call, TRDD3, was not checked against the DNA. This CDR3 is 19 amino acids long. CDR3 protein: CALGEARRGWGAAPDKLIF. The DNA of the CDR3 is TGTGCTCTTGGGGAAGCTCGGCGGGGGTGGGGGGCGGCACCCGATAAACTCATCTTT.

This clone was detected ten times or more. The chain employs TRDV3 and TRDJ1; D is possibly TRDD2 or TRDD3 (5 bases each). The CDR3 has 20 amino acids. The V end lost 4 bases, the J end lost 2 bases, and 35 bases lay between the germline ends. Per the germline V gene, CDR1 is TVYSNPD and CDR2 is GDNSRS (reference sequence). The CDR3 loop is CASAKVAVAYYIRGTDKLIF. The CDR3 nucleotides read TGTGCCTCCGCTAAGGTCGCTGTGGCCTACTATATCCGGGGGACCGATAAACTCATCTTT.

This clone was seen a handful of times. Being one base from a much bigger clone, this may be a read error. The same CDR3 arises from other DNA sequences in this sample as well. The CDR3 region is CAAPGDDTDLLGGILRWKSDKLIF. In DNA, the CDR3 is TGTGCCGCGCCCGGTGATGACACAGACTTACTGGGGGGGATACTCCGCTGGAAGTCAGATAAACTCATCTTT. The rearrangement links TRDV3 to TRDJ1, with 9 bases matching TRDD3. V was pared by 5 bases and J by 5 bases, with 42 bases of the junction left unmatched. The germline V gene has CDR1 TVYSNPD and CDR2 GDNSRS (reference sequence). The CDR3 length is 24 residues.

This clone was found a few times. The TCRdb protein comes from a much larger clone and disagrees with this DNA's translation at residue 15, likely due to a read error; the protein given here is derived from the DNA. V is TRDV1 and J is TRDJ1; a possible D gene is TRDD3 (5 bases). Trimming shortened V by 1 base and J by 2 bases, and 38 bases separated the two germline ends. This CDR3 has 24 residues. In germline, CDR1 is TSWWSYY, CDR2 QGS. CDR3 protein: CALGEPRVSVRALLEDNLTDKLIF. For the CDR3, the DNA is TGTGCTCTTGGGGAACCTAGGGTATCCGTCCGTGCCTTACTGGAGGATAATTTGACCGATAAACTCATCTTT.

Of note for this clone: The same CDR3 arises from other DNA sequences in this sample as well. This chain joins TRDV1 and TRDJ1; the D is unclear. Germline matching of the DNA provided the J gene here, since TCRdb leaves it blank. V shed 3 bases and J shed 1 base, with 21 bases lying between them. CDR3 length: 18 residues. Germline CDR1 and CDR2: TSWWSYY and QGS. CDR3 in DNA: TGTGCTCTTGGGGACCGGTCGAATTACCTGCCCTGCACCGATAAACTCATCTTT. This gives the protein CALGDRSNYLPCTDKLIF.

This clone has a handful of counts. The protein TCRdb lists belongs to a much larger clone and differs from this DNA's translation at residue 4, which points to a read error; the protein shown is made from the DNA. The rearrangement joins TRDV1 to TRDJ1; 8 nucleotides agree with TRDD3. With 11 bases clipped from V and 0 bases from J, the junction kept 41 bases outside the gene matches. The CDR3 extends over 25 amino acids. Germline V gene sequence: CDR1 TSWWSYY, CDR2 QGS. This CDR3 is CAIRDLRPSRTYWGSPRVNTDKLIF. CDR3 DNA: TGTGCTATTAGGGACCTACGGCCTTCCCGAACCTACTGGGGGTCTCCCCGCGTGAACACCGATAAACTCATCTTT.

This clone was found a few times. TCRdb's entry gives the protein of a much larger clone, which mismatches this DNA's translation at residue 16, likely from a read error; the protein reported here is translated from the DNA. This chain joins TRDV1 and TRDJ1, with 9 bases identical to TRDD3. V shed 3 bases, J shed 3 bases, and the junction held 23 bases outside the gene matches. The CDR3 is 21 amino acids. Germline values: CDR1 TSWWSYY, CDR2 QGS. The CDR3 loop reads CALGDRIHATGGRPGADKLIF. CDR3 nucleotides: TGTGCTCTTGGGGACCGTATTCACGCTACTGGGGGAAGGCCTGGAGCCGATAAACTCATCTTT.

This clone was recorded a few times. The protein held in TCRdb is that of a much larger clone and does not match this DNA's translation at residue 6, likely because of a read error; the protein shown is translated from the DNA. This chain uses TRDV3 with TRDJ1; D call uncertain. CDR1 TVYSNPD and CDR2 GDNSRS come from the germline V gene (reference sequence). The CDR3 length is 13 residues. The germline V and J ends were trimmed by 5 bases and 8 bases, with 21 bases remaining between them. The CDR3 protein is CALRLDQGSKLIF. As DNA, the CDR3 is TGTGCCCTGCGATTGGATCAGGGGTCGAAACTCATCTTT.

Details on this clone: TCRdb assigns this DNA the protein of a much larger clone, which departs from its translation at residue 19; this likely reflects a read error, and the protein shown comes from translating the DNA. The V call is TRDV1, the J call TRDJ1; TRDD3 matches 9 bases. This CDR3 is 23 amino acids long. Germline values: CDR1 TSWWSYY, CDR2 QGS. Here the CDR3 reads CALGELDLLWGIVPPLSTNKLIF. In DNA form, the CDR3 reads TGTGCTCTTGGGGAACTTGACCTACTCTGGGGGATCGTACCTCCTTTGTCCACCAATAAACTCATCTTT.

This clone was recorded a few times. A far larger clone is just one base off, so this is likely a read error. The same CDR3 also results from other DNA sequences found in this sample. V and J are TRDV2 and TRDJ1; D not resolved. The CDR3 covers 19 residues. CDR1 and CDR2 from the germline V gene are GEAIGNYY and EKD. The ends were cut back, 3 bases at V and 0 bases at J, with 25 bases in the middle. CDR3 DNA sequence: TGTGCCTGTGACCAGATCGGTACAGGGTGGGACTCTGACACCGATAAACTCATCTTT. This codes for CACDQIGTGWDSDTDKLIF.

This clone showed up many times. The junction and the germline gene differ at one end; a read error may be behind it. Additional DNA sequences in this sample encode the identical CDR3. The chain combines TRDV1 with TRDJ1; 11 bases are a match to TRDD3. Germline-derived CDR1 and CDR2 are TSWWSYY and QGS. CDR3 length equals 19 residues. For the CDR3, the DNA is TGTGCTCTTGGGGAACACACTTCCCTCTGGGGGATACACGCCGATAAACTCATATTT. Translating gives CALGEHTSLWGIHADKLIF.

This clone was detected many times. Other DNA sequences from this sample encode an identical CDR3 as well. The chain couples TRDV1 to TRDJ4, with D possibly called TRDD2 or TRDD3 (9 bases each). Trimming pared 3 bases from V and 0 bases from J, leaving 29 bases between. Germline V CDR1 and CDR2: TSWWSYY, QGS. This CDR3 is 20 amino acids long. The DNA of the CDR3 is TGTGCTCTTGGGGACTCGGCCTTCCTACTAATACTGGGGGAGACCAGACCCCTGATCTTT. Its protein is CALGDSAFLLILGETRPLIF.

Remarks on this clone: TCRdb pairs this DNA with a much larger clone's protein that differs at residue 19, likely a read error; the protein shown was translated from the DNA. The genes are TRDV1 and TRDJ1; TRDD2 is a possible D gene (5 bases). V gave up 1 base and J gave up 1 base, with 40 bases separating them. Germline loops: CDR1 TSWWSYY, CDR2 QGS. This CDR3 spans 25 amino acids. CDR3 region: CALGEPRKPYPLLRATIRSTDKLIF. Written as DNA, the CDR3 is TGTGCTCTTGGGGAACCCCGGAAACCCTACCCTTTACTCCGTGCCACCATTAGGAGCACCGATAAACTCATCTTT.

Notes on this clone: The protein TCRdb lists belongs to a much larger clone and differs from this DNA's translation at residue 16, which points to a read error; the protein shown is made from the DNA. J is TRDJ1 and V is TRDV1, with 10 positions matching TRDD3. The CDR3 is 21 residues long. Germline V gives CDR1 TSWWSYY, CDR2 QGS. With V trimmed by 2 bases and J by 3 bases, 21 bases remained unmatched. The CDR3 DNA reads TGTGCTCTTGGGGAATGCCACCTAGACCGCGGGGGATACGGGTACCCCGATAAACTCATCTTT. It is translated as CALGECHLDRGGYGYPDKLIF.

This clone came up a few times. TCRdb shows a much larger clone's protein in place of this DNA's translation, and the two differ at residue 17, likely through a read error; the protein shown is translated from the DNA. Here the CDR3 DNA reads TGTGCTATTGGGGAAAACCCCTCCCACGTACTGGGGGATACGCCAGTGTGCACCGATAAACTCATCTTT. It specifies CAIGENPSHVLGDTPVCTDKLIF. The chain combines TRDV1 with TRDJ1, with 13 nucleotides matching TRDD3. As TCRdb names no J gene, one was assigned here on the basis of a DNA match to germline. Looked up from germline, CDR1 is TSWWSYY and CDR2 is QGS. This CDR3 spans 23 amino acids.

This clone was counted ten times or more. TCRdb's protein for this DNA is that of a much larger clone and differs from the translation at residue 13, likely a read error; the protein shown is the DNA translation. The chain couples TRDV2 to TRDJ1, with 12 nucleotides matching TRDD3. The J gene was not available in TCRdb and was assigned here by matching the DNA to germline segments. Germline values: CDR1 GEAIGNYY, CDR2 EKD. The CDR3 is 17 amino acids. Trimming removed 3 bases from V and 7 bases from J; junction bases left unmatched: 14. In DNA form, the CDR3 reads TGTGCCTGTGACCGTTTACTGGGGGATACTGGGGTCGGTAAACTCATCTTT. Protein sequence: CACDRLLGDTGVGKLIF.

Details on this clone: TCRdb lists the protein of a much larger clone for this DNA, which differs at residue 8, so this is likely a read error; the protein given here is translated from the DNA itself. The chain combines TRDV1 with TRDJ1, with TRDD3 matching over 12 bases. TCRdb carries no J gene annotation; the J gene was assigned here by matching the DNA with germline. This CDR3 spans 25 amino acids. CDR1 is TSWWSYY, CDR2 QGS, per germline. J was trimmed by 1 base and V by 1 base; bases with no gene match: 28. CDR3 loop: CALGEQGSPTNKVWGIRWPTDKLIF. The CDR3 DNA sequence: TGTGCTCTTGGGGAACAGGGCAGTCCTACGAACAAAGTCTGGGGGATACGATGGCCCACCGATAAACTCATCTTT.

This clone showed up many times. The protein TCRdb lists belongs to a much larger clone and differs from this DNA's translation at residue 10, which points to a read error; the protein shown is made from the DNA. The V gene is TRDV2, the J gene TRDJ3; no clear D. The J gene comes from matching the DNA to germline here; TCRdb lacks it. The CDR3 length is 35 residues. The germline V gene encodes CDR1 GEAIGNYY and CDR2 EKD. The ends were cut back, 3 bases at V and 0 bases at J, with 65 bases in the middle. The CDR3 sequence: CACDPPRLCRGKEYTLARILWIQSISSWDTRQMFF. DNA for the CDR3: TGTGCCTGTGACCCCCCGCGGTTGTGCCGCGGCAAAGAATACACCTTGGCCAGGATTCTGTGGATTCAATCCATTAGCTCCTGGGACACCCGACAGATGTTTTTC.

This clone was detected many times. CDR3 protein: CALGETVRGGWYTDKLIF. CDR3 in DNA: TGTGCTCTTGGGGAAACCGTGCGGGGGGGATGGTACACCGATAAACTCATCTTT. The chain has TRDV1 and TRDJ1, with 7 bases matching TRDD3. This CDR3 is built from 18 residues. The V gene's germline CDR1 is TSWWSYY and CDR2 QGS. The ends lost 2 bases at V and 0 bases at J; junction bases unmatched: 12.

This clone was observed at least ten times. TCRdb assigns this DNA the protein of a much larger clone, which departs from its translation at residue 17; this likely reflects a read error, and the protein shown comes from translating the DNA. The chain employs TRDV1 and TRDJ1; 8 nucleotides line up with TRDD3. Germline V CDR1 and CDR2: TSWWSYY, QGS. With 3 bases clipped from V and 0 bases from J, the junction kept 33 bases outside the gene matches. This CDR3 contains 25 residues. CDR3 in amino acids: CALGDLRPSRTYWGSPCVNTDKLIF. The CDR3 DNA reads as TGTGCTCTTGGGGACCTACGGCCTTCCCGAACCTACTGGGGGTCTCCCTGCGTGAACACCGATAAACTCATCTTT.

Note on this clone: TCRdb's entry gives the protein of a much larger clone, which mismatches this DNA's translation at residue 15, likely from a read error; the protein reported here is translated from the DNA. This chain joins TRDV1 and TRDJ1, with 13 bases that match TRDD3. The J gene, left out of TCRdb, was set here by checking the DNA against germline. The CDR3 runs 18 residues. Germline CDR1 reads TSWWSYY; CDR2 reads QGS. CDR3 residues: CALGPRPVLGDTTDELIF. CDR3 DNA sequence: TGTGCTCTTGGGCCCCGACCCGTACTGGGGGATACGACCGATGAACTCATCTTT.

With respect to this clone: The likely explanation is a read error, given a far larger clone one base away. Distinct nucleotide sequences in the sample also encode this CDR3. The V gene is listed as TRDV2; no J gene was called; the table assigns TRDD3, which was not confirmed against the DNA. Per the germline V gene, CDR1 is GEAIGNYY and CDR2 is EKD. The CDR3 is 19 amino acids. CDR3 nucleotide sequence: TGTGCCTGTGACGGTCGGCCTTCCTACGCTGGGGGATACGGGAATAAGCTCATCTTT. It yields the protein CACDGRPSYAGGYGNKLIF.

This clone was seen only a few times. A read error likely explains why the TCRdb protein, taken from a much larger clone, differs from this DNA's translation at residue 16; the protein shown is translated from the DNA. The chain has TRDV1 and TRDJ1, with TRDD3 as a possible D gene (6 bases). The J gene, missing from TCRdb, was assigned here through DNA to germline matching. Germline loops: CDR1 TSWWSYY, CDR2 QGS. The CDR3 contains 19 residues. The CDR3 here is CALGEGAGARRGYTDELIF. The CDR3 DNA reads as TGTGCTCTTGGGGAAGGCGCTGGGGCCCGGAGAGGGTACACCGATGAACTCATCTTT.

About this clone: The mismatch at residue 7 between this DNA's translation and the TCRdb protein of a much larger clone likely reflects a read error; the protein shown is translated from the DNA. The V and J genes are TRDV1 and TRDJ1; the match to TRDD3 covers 10 bases. No J gene was available from TCRdb, and it was assigned here by a germline match of the DNA. The trim removed 0 bases at V and 0 bases at J, leaving 37 bases unmatched. There are 28 residues in the CDR3. Germline CDR1 TSWWSYY, CDR2 QGS. In DNA form, the CDR3 reads TGTGCTCTTGGGGAACTTACCCGAAAAGGGCTTGGGGGATACCCCCTCGATTCCGGTACCCTTTACACCGATAAACTCATCTTT. Translated, it gives CALGELTRKGLGGYPLDSGTLYTDKLIF.